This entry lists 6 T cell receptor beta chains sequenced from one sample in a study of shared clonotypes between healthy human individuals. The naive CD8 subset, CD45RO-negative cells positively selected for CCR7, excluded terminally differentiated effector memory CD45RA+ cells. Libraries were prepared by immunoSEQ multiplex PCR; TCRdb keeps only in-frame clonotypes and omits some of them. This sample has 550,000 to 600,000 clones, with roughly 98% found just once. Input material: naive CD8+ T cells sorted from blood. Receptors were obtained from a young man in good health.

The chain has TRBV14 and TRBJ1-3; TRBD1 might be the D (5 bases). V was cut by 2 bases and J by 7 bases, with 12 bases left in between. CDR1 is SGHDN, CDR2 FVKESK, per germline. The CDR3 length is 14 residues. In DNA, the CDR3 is TGTGCCAGCAGCCAACGGTGGTGGGGGAACACCATATATTTT. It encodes CASSQRWWGNTIYF.

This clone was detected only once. CDR3: CASSTPTSGKETQYF. Here the CDR3 DNA reads TGTGCCAGCAGCACCCCGACTAGCGGGAAAGAGACCCAGTACTTC. The chain employs TRBV7-9 and TRBJ2-5, with 11 positions matching TRBD2. This CDR3 has 15 amino acids. Germline V CDR1 and CDR2: SEHNR, FQNEAQ (reference sequence). The V and J ends lost 5 bases and 3 bases, in that order; junction bases with no gene match: 5.

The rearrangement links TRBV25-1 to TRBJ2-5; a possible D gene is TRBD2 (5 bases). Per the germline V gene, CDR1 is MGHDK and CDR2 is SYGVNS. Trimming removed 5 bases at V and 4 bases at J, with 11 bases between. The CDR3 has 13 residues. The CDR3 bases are TGTGCCAGCAGTTTCGGGGAGATAGAGACCCAGTACTTC. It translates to CASSFGEIETQYF.

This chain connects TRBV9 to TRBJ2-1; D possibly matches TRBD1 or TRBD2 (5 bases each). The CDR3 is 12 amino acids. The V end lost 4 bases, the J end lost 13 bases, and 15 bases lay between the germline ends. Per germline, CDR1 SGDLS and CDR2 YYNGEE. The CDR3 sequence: CASSPGTGFQFF. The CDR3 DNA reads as TGTGCCAGCAGCCCTGGGACGGGGTTCCAGTTCTTC.

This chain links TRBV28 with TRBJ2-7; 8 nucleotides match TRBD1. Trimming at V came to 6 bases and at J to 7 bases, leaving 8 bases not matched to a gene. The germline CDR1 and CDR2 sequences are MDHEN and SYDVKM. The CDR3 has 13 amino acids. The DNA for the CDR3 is TGTGCCAGCAGGGGCCAGGGGGCGAGAGAGCAGTACTTC. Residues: CASRGQGAREQYF.

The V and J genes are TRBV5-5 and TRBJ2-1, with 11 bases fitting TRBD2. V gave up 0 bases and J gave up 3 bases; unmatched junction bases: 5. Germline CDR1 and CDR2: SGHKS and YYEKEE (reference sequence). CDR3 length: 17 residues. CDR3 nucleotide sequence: TGTGCCAGCAGCTTGGTGGGACTAGCGGATAACTACAATGAGCAGTTCTTC. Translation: CASSLVGLADNYNEQFF.